This passage covers 20 T cell receptor beta chains from one sample sequenced in a study of T cells in Graves' hyperthyroidism and ophthalmopathy. Regions amplified from RNA transcripts were the TCR beta CDR3 regions. The HTBI primer set drove a first-round RT-PCR of the TCR CDR3. TCRdb processed the multiplex PCR reads anew with MiXCR; each CDR3 protein has one entry. Counted here are 480,000 or so distinct CDR3 sequences, 13% to 15% occurring once; the ten biggest clones make up about a sixth. The sequenced sample was blood. The receptor source for this set is a woman aged 18-29 years with Graves' hyperthyroidism.

Comment on this clonotype: A much larger clonotype is one base distant, so this may be a read error. The chain combines TRBV20-1 with TRBJ2-1; D is ambiguous. The germline V gene has CDR1 DFQATT and CDR2 SNEGSKA (reference sequence). The CDR3 has 13 residues. CDR3 in DNA: TGCAGTGCTTCCGACAATTCCTACAATGAGGAGTTCTTC. Residues: CSASDNSYNEEFF.

In DNA, the CDR3 is TGCAGTGCTAGGGGGACTAGCGGGAACACCGGGGAGCTGTTTTTT. It is translated as CSARGTSGNTGELFF. The J gene is TRBJ2-2, the V gene TRBV20-1, with 11 bases aligning to TRBD2. Germline V gene data show CDR1 as DFQATT and CDR2 as SNEGSKA (reference sequence). The V segment lost 3 bases and the J segment 1 base; nucleotides outside the gene matches: 1. The CDR3 contains 15 residues.

In this sample, this clonotype turned up many times. The V and J genes are TRBV6-1 and TRBJ2-7; the D gene is possibly TRBD2 (6 bases). Germline lookup yields CDR1 MNHNS and CDR2 SASEGT. Trimming took off 6 bases at V and 3 bases at J, with 24 bases between the two ends. The CDR3 runs to 17 residues. CDR3 sequence reads: CASRSSGRDFYLYEQYF. Here the CDR3 DNA reads TGTGCCAGCAGGAGCTCCGGGAGAGACTTCTACCTCTACGAGCAGTACTTC.

The rearrangement links TRBV5-8 to TRBJ1-1; no firm D call. The length of the CDR3 is 12 residues. CDR1 SGHTS and CDR2 YDEGEE come from the germline V gene. V was shortened by 2 bases and J by 5 bases, with 7 bases between the two germline ends. This CDR3 is CASSFGLTEAFF. The CDR3 DNA reads as TGTGCCAGCAGCTTTGGGTTGACTGAAGCTTTCTTT.

In its sample, this clonotype was seen a few times. The rearrangement links TRBV11-2 to TRBJ2-7; D gene unclear. This CDR3 is built from 15 residues. CDR1 and CDR2 from the germline V gene are SGHAT and FQNNGV. V was trimmed by 1 base and J by 1 base, leaving 11 bases between them. The CDR3 DNA follows: TGTGCCAGCAGCTTAGGGGCACCTATTTCCTACGAGCAGTACGTC. It is translated as CASSLGAPISYEQYV.

Concerning this clonotype itself: A read error is possible here, since a much larger clone lies one base away. The V gene is TRBV15, the J gene TRBJ2-2; D may correspond to TRBD1 or TRBD2 (5 bases each). Trimming cost V 4 bases and J 4 bases, with 16 bases left between them. The CDR3 covers 16 residues. Looked up from germline, CDR1 is LNHNV and CDR2 is YYDKDF (reference sequence). The CDR3 sequence is CATSTPGIGVTGELFF. CDR3 in DNA: TGTGCCACCAGCACCCCGGGGATAGGGGTCACCGGGGAGCTGTTTTTT. Looking up the rest from reference TRBV15 and TRBJ2-2 gives the full variable domain: DAMVIQNPRYQVTQFGKPVTLSCSQTLNHNVMYWYQQKSSQAPKLLFHYYDKDFNNEADTPDNFQSRRPNTSFCFLDIRSPGLGDTAMYLCATSTPGIGVTGELFFGEGSRLTVL.

This clonotype was observed many times. The V call is TRBV27, the J call TRBJ2-6; no firm D call. Germline V gene lookup returns CDR1 MNHEY and CDR2 SMNVEV (reference sequence). The CDR3 contains 18 residues. V lost 2 bases to trimming and J lost 0 bases, with 14 bases between them. The CDR3 loop reads CASSLKVQVLSGANVLTF. For the CDR3, the DNA is TGTGCCAGCAGTTTAAAGGTTCAGGTTCTCTCTGGGGCCAACGTCCTGACTTTC.

A few counts support this clonotype. The chain is built from TRBV4-1 and TRBJ1-1, with D unresolved. The CDR3 is made up of 16 amino acids. The V gene's germline CDR1 is MGHRA and CDR2 YSYEKL. V dropped 4 bases and J dropped 1 base, with 16 bases sitting between them. In nucleotides, the CDR3 is TGCGCCAGCAGCCCGCGACTAGCTATGTGGAACACTGAAGCTTTCTTT. This gives the protein CASSPRLAMWNTEAFF.

This clonotype has ten or more counts. The gene calls are TRBV3-1 and TRBJ2-1; TRBD2 matches 10 bases. With 0 bases clipped from V and 8 bases from J, the junction kept 7 bases outside the gene matches. Per the germline V gene, CDR1 is LGHDT and CDR2 is YNNKEL (reference sequence). The CDR3 covers 16 residues. CDR3 nucleotide sequence: TGTGCCAGCAGCCAAGATCTACTAGCGGGAACCCATGAGCAGTTCTTC. Its protein product is CASSQDLLAGTHEQFF.

Many counts were recorded for this clonotype. At one boundary the junction diverges from the germline segment, which might be a read error. The chain couples TRBV2 to TRBJ2-3; D possibly corresponds to TRBD2 (5 bases). Germline CDR1 SNHLY, CDR2 FYNNEI. This CDR3 contains 12 residues. The CDR3 coding sequence is TGTGCCGGCAGTGAGGGCGGGGATACGCAGTATTTT. Translated, it gives CAGSEGGDTQYF.

This clonotype was counted ten times or more. This sequence joins TRBV29-1 and TRBJ1-2; 10 nucleotides align to TRBD1. This CDR3 has 13 amino acids. The V and J ends lost 2 bases and 5 bases, in that order; junction bases with no gene match: 2. The germline gives CDR1 SQVTM, CDR2 ANQGSEA. CDR3 in DNA: TGCAGCGTTGAAAGGACAGGGGGGTATGGCTACACCTTC. Protein sequence: CSVERTGGYGYTF.

This clonotype occurred many times. The CDR3 DNA reads TGTGCCAGTACCGCGCGCAGGGGTTCAGCTAACTATGGCTACACCTTC. This sequence encodes CASTARRGSANYGYTF. The V call is TRBV19, the J call TRBJ1-2; D is perhaps TRBD1 (6 bases). The CDR3 runs to 16 residues. The germline V and J ends were trimmed by 7 bases and 0 bases, with 18 bases remaining between them. Germline V gene sequence: CDR1 LNHDA, CDR2 SQIVND (reference sequence).

This clonotype was counted only a few times. The chain joins TRBV27 to TRBJ2-7, with no clear D. Trimming removed 3 bases at V and 1 base at J, with 10 bases between. The germline gives CDR1 MNHEY, CDR2 SMNVEV (reference sequence). The CDR3 covers 14 residues. CDR3 sequence (DNA): TGTGCCAGCAGTTTTACCCACGGGTCCTACGAGCAGTACGTC. This codes for CASSFTHGSYEQYV.

This clonotype was detected ten times or more. The CDR3 nucleotides are TGTGCCAGCAGCCCCGGACTAGTCAGTAGGGATACGCAGTATTTT. Protein product: CASSPGLVSRDTQYF. The gene calls are TRBV7-3 and TRBJ2-3; 7 bases align to TRBD2. J was trimmed by 6 bases and V by 5 bases; bases with no gene match: 11. Germline assignment: CDR1 SGHTA and CDR2 FQGTGA. The CDR3 loop spans 15 amino acids.

At least ten counts were recorded for this clonotype. V gene TRBV6-1 combines with J gene TRBJ1-2, with D possibly matching TRBD1 (6 bases). Germline V CDR1 and CDR2: MNHNS, SASEGT. V was shortened by 7 bases and J by 0 bases, with 6 bases between the two germline ends. This CDR3 has 12 residues. CDR3 sequence: CASKGANYGYTF. The CDR3 DNA reads as TGTGCCAGCAAGGGGGCTAACTATGGCTACACCTTC.

In this sample, this clonotype turned up many times. The V call is TRBV12-3 or TRBV12-4, the J call TRBJ2-6; maybe TRBD2 (5 bases). The V and J ends lost 7 bases and 2 bases respectively, with 12 bases between them. The CDR3 is 15 amino acids. The CDR3 coding sequence is TGTGCCAGCAATCTAGGGAGTACTGGGGCCAACGTCCTGACTTTC. Translation gives CASNLGSTGANVLTF.

The CDR3 here is CASSPGDRGGYGYTF. CDR3 nucleotide sequence: TGTGCCAGCTCACCCGGGGACAGGGGAGGCTATGGCTACACCTTC. The chain combines TRBV18 with TRBJ1-2; 10 nucleotides line up with TRBD1. Germline V gene sequence: CDR1 KGHSH, CDR2 LQKENI. J gave up 4 bases and V 3 bases, and 5 bases lay outside the gene matches. This CDR3 is built from 15 residues.

In this sample, this clonotype turned up many times. This chain joins TRBV20-1 and TRBJ2-3; 15 nucleotides align to TRBD2. Trimming cost V 5 bases and J 3 bases; bases outside gene matches: 6. The CDR3 consists of 16 residues. Germline V CDR1 and CDR2: DFQATT, SNEGSKA (reference sequence). CDR3 bases: TGCAGTGCTCTCAGGACTAGCGGGGGGGCGACAGATACGCAGTATTTT. Translating it yields CSALRTSGGATDTQYF.

The CDR3 here is CASSWDSSSSGNTIYF. The CDR3, as DNA: TGTGCCAGCAGCTGGGACAGTTCCAGCTCTGGAAACACCATATATTTT. The chain recombines TRBV12-3 or TRBV12-4 with TRBJ1-3, with 7 bases lining up with TRBD1. The CDR3 has 16 amino acids. V lost 6 bases to trimming and J lost 0 bases; unmatched junction nucleotides: 8.

The chain uses TRBV7-9 and TRBJ2-1, with unresolved D. The CDR3 extends over 14 amino acids. Germline V CDR1 and CDR2: SEHNR, FQNEAQ (reference sequence). V lost 5 bases and J 6 bases, leaving 14 bases between the germline ends. CDR3 region: CASSPVGRSNEQFF. CDR3 in DNA: TGTGCCAGCAGCCCGGTCGGACGATCCAATGAGCAGTTCTTC. The full variable domain, its missing parts supplied by reference TRBV7-9 and TRBJ2-1, is DTGVSQNPRHKITKRGQNVTFRCDPISEHNRLYWYRQTLGQGPEFLTYFQNEAQLEKSRLLSDRFSAERPKGSFSTLEIQRTEQGDSAMYLCASSPVGRSNEQFFGPGTRLTVL.